Sequencing of this T cell receptor beta chain was carried out in a study of T cells in localized non-small cell lung cancer. The study, taken as a whole, reports: A median about 50 of the top 100 tumor clones appeared in adjacent lung. Adjacent uninvolved lung tissue had the highest T cell clonality, exceeding tumor.

Remarks on this clone: Its specificity is unknown.

The CDR3 sequence is 16 residues long. Between the trimmed V and J ends, which lost 1 base and 1 base, there was a span of 13 bases. CDR1 and CDR2 from the germline V gene are SNHLY and FYNNEI. Only in-frame clones appear in the TCRdb table, and some are missing; sequencing was by immunoSEQ multiplex PCR. The data show just under 80,000 clones, 80% seen once. The chain couples TRBV2 to TRBJ1-2; the D is unclear. Sequenced here: peripheral blood, sampled before any cancer treatment. This clonotype was sampled from a female donor older than 55 with stage I lung adenocarcinoma. CDR3 in amino acids: CASSEVKGSDNYGYTF. CDR3 in DNA: TGTGCCAGCAGTGAAGTGAAGGGCTCCGATAACTATGGCTACACCTTC. Together with reference TRBV2 and TRBJ1-2, the CDR3 gives the full variable domain: EPEVTQTPSHQVTQMGQEVILRCVPISNHLYFYWYRQILGQKVEFLVSFYNNEISEKSEIFDDQFSVERPDGSNFTLKIRSTKLEDSAMYFCASSEVKGSDNYGYTFGSGTRLTVV.